This TCR beta chain came from a study of blood T cells in healthy people across ages. Study-level points and caveats: Per-million-T-cell TCR beta diversity fell roughly linearly with age. A greater number of naive CD4+ cells and higher diversity distinguished long-lived donors from aged donors. Naive T cell percentage by flow cytometry tracked strongly with beta diversity.

The CDR3 extends over 14 amino acids. V was pared by 1 base and J by 7 bases, with 14 bases between. The germline CDR1 and CDR2 sequences are SGHAT and FQNNGV. Primers used in a second PCR of about 7 to 12 cycles were a sample-barcoded 5' primer and a J-beta primer mix. TCRdb processed the 5' RACE reads anew with MiXCR; each CDR3 protein has one entry. The profile shows some 1.8 million distinct CDR3 sequences, 30% to 40% of them singletons. As regards this clonotype: Antigen specificity is unknown.

Each donor's blood draw was 7.5 to 10 milliliters of peripheral blood. The rearrangement links TRBV11-2 to TRBJ2-7; D gene unclear. The sequence derives from a human donor in good health. Sequences were obtained from blood. The CDR3 sequence is CASSLGRRPGEQYF. In DNA, the CDR3 is TGTGCCAGCAGCTTAGGTCGGCGTCCGGGTGAGCAGTACTTC.